The T cell receptor beta chain described here comes from a study of blood T cell repertoires in COVID-19. For the study at large: Material from acute and convalescent COVID-19 was sourced from the United States, Italy and Spain. Sample material is recorded as cDNA or gDNA derived from T cells, B-cell-depleted T cells, or PBMCs.

Study members were between roughly 18 and 89 years old and lived in fewer than 30 US regions. CDR3 size: 15 residues. Germline assignment: CDR1 LNHDA and CDR2 SQIVND (reference sequence). J gave up 8 bases and V 4 bases, and 12 bases lay outside the gene matches. Original methodology: Cell counts per sample came from amplifying reference gene primers. Assay: immunoSEQ multiplex PCR; the TCRdb copy retains only in-frame clones and omits some. V and J calls and clone size come straight from that table; D and trimming were deduced from the DNA. The profile shows about 400,000 clones, over 75% of them singletons.

Sequenced material: PBMCs or T cells enriched from blood (not recorded which). This sequence joins TRBV19 and TRBJ1-2; 8 bases are a match to TRBD1. The clonotype comes from a middle-aged woman with acute COVID-19. CDR3 in amino acids: CASSSGDRGFRGYTF. The CDR3 bases are TGTGCCAGTAGTAGCGGAGACAGGGGTTTTCGGGGCTACACCTTC. Variable domain in full (rest from reference TRBV19 and TRBJ1-2): DGGITQSPKYLFRKEGQNVTLSCEQNLNHDAMYWYRQDPGQGLRLIYYSQIVNDFQKGDIAEGYSVSREKKESFPLTVTSAQKNPTAFYLCASSSGDRGFRGYTFGSGTRLTVV.